The source of this T cell receptor (beta chain) is a study of blood T cell repertoires in COVID-19. TCRdb's table, derived via immunoSEQ multiplex PCR, lists solely in-frame clones and lacks some. The table has around 160,000 clones, 75% to 80% seen once; the top ten hold approximately 13%. J lost 7 bases, V lost 1 base, and 6 bases had no gene match. Germline CDR1 is SEHNR and CDR2 is FQNEAQ (reference sequence). The CDR3 totals 15 residues. The sample consisted of peripheral blood. The J gene is TRBJ2-1, the V gene TRBV7-9; 8 nucleotides line up with TRBD2. This sequence originates from a woman older than 75 with acute or convalescent COVID-19. The CDR3 nucleotides read TGTGCCAGCAGCTTAGGCGGGGGGCCTACAAATGAGCAGTTCTTC. Translated: CASSLGGGPTNEQFF.